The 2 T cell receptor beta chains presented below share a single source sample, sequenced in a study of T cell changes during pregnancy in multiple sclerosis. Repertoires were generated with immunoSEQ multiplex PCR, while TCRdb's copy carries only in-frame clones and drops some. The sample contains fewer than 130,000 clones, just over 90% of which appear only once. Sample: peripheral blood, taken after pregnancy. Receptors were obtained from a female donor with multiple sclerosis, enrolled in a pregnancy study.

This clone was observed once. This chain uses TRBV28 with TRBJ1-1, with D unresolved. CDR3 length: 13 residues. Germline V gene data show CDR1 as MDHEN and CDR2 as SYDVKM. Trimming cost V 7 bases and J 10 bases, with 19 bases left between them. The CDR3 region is CASTLTTWMRAFF. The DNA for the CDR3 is TGTGCCAGCACCCTAACTACATGGATGAGAGCTTTCTTT.

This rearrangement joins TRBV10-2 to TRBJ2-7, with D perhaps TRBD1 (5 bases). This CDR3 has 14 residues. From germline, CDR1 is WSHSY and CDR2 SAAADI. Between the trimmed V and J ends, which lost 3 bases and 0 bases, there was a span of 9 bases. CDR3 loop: CASSDRGNSYEQYF. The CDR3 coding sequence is TGCGCCAGCAGTGATAGGGGCAACTCCTACGAGCAGTACTTC.